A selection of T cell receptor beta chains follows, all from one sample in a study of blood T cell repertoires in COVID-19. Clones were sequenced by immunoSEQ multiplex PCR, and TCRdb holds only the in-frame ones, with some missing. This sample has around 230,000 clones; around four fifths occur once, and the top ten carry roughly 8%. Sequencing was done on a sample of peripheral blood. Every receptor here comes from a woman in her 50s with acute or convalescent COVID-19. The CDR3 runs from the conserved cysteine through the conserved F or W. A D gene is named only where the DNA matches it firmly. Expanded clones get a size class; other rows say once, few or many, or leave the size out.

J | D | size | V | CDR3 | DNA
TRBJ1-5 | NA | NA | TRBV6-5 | CASRPSWQGNQPQHF | TGTGCCAGCAGACCCTCCTGGCAGGGCAATCAGCCCCAGCATTTT
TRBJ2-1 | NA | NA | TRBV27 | CASSPRSPGGLREQFF | TGTGCCAGCAGTCCCCGGTCCCCAGGAGGTCTGCGTGAGCAGTTCTTC
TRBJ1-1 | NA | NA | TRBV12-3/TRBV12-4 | CASRVGNTEAFF | TGTGCCAGTCGGGTGGGGAACACTGAAGCTTTCTTT
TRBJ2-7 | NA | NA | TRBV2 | CASSTTGDQQYF | TGTGCCAGCAGTACGACAGGTGATCAGCAGTACTTC
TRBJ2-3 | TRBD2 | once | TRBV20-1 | CSASPGTSGRAWYTDTQYF | TGCAGTGCTAGTCCCGGGACTAGCGGGAGGGCCTGGTACACAGATACGCAGTATTTT
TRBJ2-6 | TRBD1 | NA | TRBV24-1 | CATSDPGTGGDGANVLTF | TGTGCCACCAGTGATCCCGGGACAGGGGGCGATGGGGCCAACGTCCTGACTTTC
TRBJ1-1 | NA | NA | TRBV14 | CASSQSAGGAFF | TGTGCCAGCAGCCAATCCGCCGGGGGAGCTTTCTTT
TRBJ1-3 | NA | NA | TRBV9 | CASSVAGSGNTIYF | TGTGCCAGCAGCGTCGCGGGATCTGGAAACACCATATATTTT
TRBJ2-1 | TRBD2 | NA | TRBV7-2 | CASSLGGRVSNNEQFF | TGTGCCAGCAGCTTAGGCGGGAGGGTTTCTAACAATGAGCAGTTCTTC
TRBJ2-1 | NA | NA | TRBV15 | CATSRGKGTGNEQFF | TGTGCCACCAGCAGAGGTAAAGGAACGGGGAATGAGCAGTTCTTC
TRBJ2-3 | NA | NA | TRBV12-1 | CASSSNPPTDTQYF | TGTGCCAGCAGCTCTAACCCCCCGACAGATACGCAGTATTTT
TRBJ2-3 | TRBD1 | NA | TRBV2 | CASSGTLGQDDTDTQYF | TGTGCCAGCAGTGGAACTCTGGGACAGGACGACACAGATACGCAGTATTTT
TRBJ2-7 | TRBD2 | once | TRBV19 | CASRTAGDSYEQYF | TGTGCCAGTAGGACAGCGGGAGATTCCTACGAGCAGTACTTC
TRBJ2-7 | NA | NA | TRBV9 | CASSVEGTALSYEQYF | TGTGCCAGCAGCGTGGAGGGGACCGCCCTGTCCTACGAGCAGTACTTC
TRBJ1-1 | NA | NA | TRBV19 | CASSMGGSQTEAFF | TGTGCCAGTAGTATGGGGGGTTCTCAGACTGAAGCTTTCTTT
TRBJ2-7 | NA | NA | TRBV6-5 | CASSPGRAHEQYF | TGTGCCAGCAGTCCCGGCAGGGCCCACGAGCAGTACTTC
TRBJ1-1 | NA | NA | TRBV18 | CASSPGHPGTEAFF | TGTGCCAGCTCACCGGGGCACCCGGGCACTGAAGCTTTCTTT
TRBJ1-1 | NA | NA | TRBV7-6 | CASSPMEQGLAFF | TGTGCCAGCAGCCCAATGGAACAGGGTTTGGCTTTCTTT
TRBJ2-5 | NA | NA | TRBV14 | CASSQVTGKKETQYF | TGTGCCAGCAGCCAAGTTACAGGGAAAAAAGAGACCCAGTACTTC
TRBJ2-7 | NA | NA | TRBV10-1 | CASRAPWTGHFSYEQYF | TGCGCCAGCAGGGCCCCATGGACGGGACATTTCTCCTACGAGCAGTACTTC
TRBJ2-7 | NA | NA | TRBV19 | CASTKSGKSHEQYF | TGTGCCAGTACGAAGTCGGGGAAATCCCACGAGCAGTACTTC
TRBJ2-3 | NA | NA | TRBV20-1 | CSVNRDDTQYF | TGCAGTGTTAACAGGGACGATACGCAGTATTTT
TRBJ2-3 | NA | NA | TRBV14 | CASSRRGTDTQYF | TGTGCCAGCAGCCGCCGGGGCACAGATACGCAGTATTTT
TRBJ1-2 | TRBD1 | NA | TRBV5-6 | CASSLTGDNGYTF | TGTGCCAGCAGCCTAACAGGGGATAACGGCTACACCTTC
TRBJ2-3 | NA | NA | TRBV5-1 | CASSLGRGNTDTQYF | TGCGCCAGCAGCTTGGGGAGGGGAAACACAGATACGCAGTATTTT